This T cell receptor beta chain was sequenced in a study of cytotoxic CD8 clonotypes in ibrutinib-treated CLL. Study-wide results and limits: Samples from sustained-remission and progressing patients were taken at different times.

As regards this clone: Its antigen is as yet unknown.

The CDR3 runs 16 residues. Germline values: CDR1 LGHNA, CDR2 YNFKEQ. With 5 bases clipped from V and 7 bases from J, the junction kept 6 bases outside the gene matches. Only in-frame clones appear in the TCRdb table, and some are missing; sequencing was by immunoSEQ multiplex PCR. The top ten clones hold roughly 1.9% of a sample with 150,000 to 200,000 clones, more than 65% of them seen once. Specimen: PBMCs, collected after 12 months of ibrutinib treatment. This chain joins TRBV4-2 and TRBJ2-1; 15 nucleotides align to TRBD2. The receptor was isolated from a human donor with chronic lymphocytic leukemia. The CDR3: CASSNGLAGGVNEQFF. The CDR3 DNA reads TGTGCCAGCAGCAACGGACTAGCGGGGGGGGTGAATGAGCAGTTCTTC.